This T cell receptor beta chain appears in the sequencing data of a study of cytomegalovirus exposure and HLA in healthy donors. The PCR employed 60 Vbeta primers together with 13 Jbeta primers. The assay was immunoSEQ multiplex PCR, and TCRdb's table has in-frame clones only and misses some. The sample holds 90,000 or so clones; 80% are singletons and the top ten take 23%. V lost 0 bases and J lost 8, with 9 bases in between. Germline V lookup: CDR1 SGHRS, CDR2 YFSETQ. CDR3 length equals 13 residues. Input material: PBMCs. This sequence originates from a woman aged 50 to 60 in good health and CMV-seropositive. The J gene is TRBJ2-1, the V gene TRBV5-1; D call uncertain. The CDR3 loop reads CASSLAGVHEQFF. Written as DNA, the CDR3 is TGCGCCAGCAGCTTGGCCGGTGTCCATGAGCAGTTCTTC.